The present entry profiles one T cell receptor (beta chain) with its context. Its antigen is as yet unknown. The authors divided CD4+ cells into CD45RA+ naive and CD45RA-negative memory subsets. This specimen belongs to a study of shared clonotypes between healthy human individuals. The CDR3 is made up of 13 amino acids. CDR1 is SGHRS and CDR2 is YFSETQ in the germline V gene. V lost 3 bases and J lost 4, with 8 bases in between. Generated by immunoSEQ multiplex PCR, the TCRdb table keeps only in-frame clones and is missing some. The table shows around 2.1 million clones, with around 95% occurring only once. Notes on the study in general: Clonotype sharing levels among donors were expected to vary with sequencing depth. Sequencing of the sorted subsets was shown by rarefaction to be incomplete despite large depth. The study found 4.5% to 6% of naive CD4 clonotypes shared across several donors.

The sequenced sample was naive CD4+ T cells sorted from blood. Subset described: CD45RA+ positively selected. The sequence was obtained from a man between 18 and 29 years old in good health. The chain recombines TRBV5-1 with TRBJ1-5; tentative D call: TRBD1 (6 bases). CDR3 coding DNA: TGCGCCAGCAGCTGGGACACTAATCAGCCCCAGCATTTT. Translated, it gives CASSWDTNQPQHF.